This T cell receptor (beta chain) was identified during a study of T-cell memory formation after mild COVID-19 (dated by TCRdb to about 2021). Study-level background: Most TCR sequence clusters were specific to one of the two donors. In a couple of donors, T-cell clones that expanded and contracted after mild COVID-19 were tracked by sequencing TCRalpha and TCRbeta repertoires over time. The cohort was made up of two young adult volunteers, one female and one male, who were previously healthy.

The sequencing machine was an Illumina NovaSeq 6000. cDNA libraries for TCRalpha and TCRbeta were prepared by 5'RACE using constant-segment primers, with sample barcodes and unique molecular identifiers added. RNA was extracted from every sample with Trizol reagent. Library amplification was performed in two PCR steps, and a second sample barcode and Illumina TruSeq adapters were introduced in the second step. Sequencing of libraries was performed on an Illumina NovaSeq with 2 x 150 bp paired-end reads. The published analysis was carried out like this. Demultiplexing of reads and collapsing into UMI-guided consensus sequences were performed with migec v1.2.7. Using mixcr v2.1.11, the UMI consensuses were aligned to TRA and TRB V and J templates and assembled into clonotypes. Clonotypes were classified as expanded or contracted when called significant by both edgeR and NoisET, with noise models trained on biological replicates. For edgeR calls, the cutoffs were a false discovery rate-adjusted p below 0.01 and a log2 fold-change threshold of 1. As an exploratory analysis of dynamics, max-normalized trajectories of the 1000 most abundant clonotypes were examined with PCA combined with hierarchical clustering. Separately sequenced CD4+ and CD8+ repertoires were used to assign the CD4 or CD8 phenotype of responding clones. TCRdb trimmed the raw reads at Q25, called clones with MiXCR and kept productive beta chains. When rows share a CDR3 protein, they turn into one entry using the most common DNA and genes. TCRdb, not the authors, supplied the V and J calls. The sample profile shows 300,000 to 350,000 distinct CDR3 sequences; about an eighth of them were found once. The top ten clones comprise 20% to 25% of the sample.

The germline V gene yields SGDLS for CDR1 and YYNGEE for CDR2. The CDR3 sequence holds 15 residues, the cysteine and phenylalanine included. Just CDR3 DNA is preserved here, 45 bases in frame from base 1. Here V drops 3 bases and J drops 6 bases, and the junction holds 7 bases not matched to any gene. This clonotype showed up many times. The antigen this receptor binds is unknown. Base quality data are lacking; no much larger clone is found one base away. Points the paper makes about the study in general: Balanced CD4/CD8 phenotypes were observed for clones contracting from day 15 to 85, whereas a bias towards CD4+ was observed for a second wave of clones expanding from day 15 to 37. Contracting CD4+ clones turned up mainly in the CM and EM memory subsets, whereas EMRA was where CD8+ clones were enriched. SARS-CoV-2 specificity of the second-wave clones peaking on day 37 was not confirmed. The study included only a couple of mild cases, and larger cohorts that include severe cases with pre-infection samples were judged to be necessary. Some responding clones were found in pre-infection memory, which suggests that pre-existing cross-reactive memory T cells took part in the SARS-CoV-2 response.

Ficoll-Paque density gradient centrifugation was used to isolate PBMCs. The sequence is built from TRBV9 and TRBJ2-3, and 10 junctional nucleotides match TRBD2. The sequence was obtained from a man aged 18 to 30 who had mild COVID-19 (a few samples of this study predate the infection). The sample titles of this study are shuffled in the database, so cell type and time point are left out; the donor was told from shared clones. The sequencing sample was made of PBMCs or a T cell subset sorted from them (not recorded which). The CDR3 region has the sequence CASSDSGGVTDTQYF. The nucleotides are TGTGCCAGCAGCGACAGCGGGGGGGTGACCGATACGCAGTATTTT.